The TCR beta chain under discussion was sequenced for a study of T cell clonality in common variable immunodeficiency. Ten or more counts support this clone. Its cognate antigen is unknown. Read sequence stops 3 residues before the CDR3 end, and the germline J gene provides the missing end. This CDR3 has 17 residues. J was trimmed by 2 bases and V by 3 bases; bases with no gene match: 11. Looked up from germline, CDR1 is KGHSH and CDR2 is LQKENI. Study-wide results and caveats: Compared with controls, CVID subjects had fewer shared TCRbeta clones.

TCRdb keeps only in-frame clones here, not all; method: immunoSEQ multiplex PCR. This table holds some 80,000 clones with no singletons; the top ten claim 0.8%. This clonotype was obtained from a person aged 18 to 75 in good health. The chain joins TRBV18 to TRBJ2-7, with 9 bases aligning to TRBD1. The source material was peripheral blood mononuclear cells. This chain's CDR3 is CASSPNRKGTGPYEQYF. The CDR3 DNA, read in part, is TGTGCCAGCTCACCTAATAGGAAAGGGACAGGGCCCTACGAG. The variable domain in full, with the rest retrieved from reference TRBV18 and TRBJ2-7, is NAGVMQNPRHLVRRRGQEARLRCSPMKGHSHVYWYRQLPEEGLKFMVYLQKENIIDESGMPKERFSAEFPKEGPSILRIQQVVRGDSAAYFCASSPNRKGTGPYEQYFGPGTRLTVT.